This T cell receptor beta chain was captured in a study of OX40 agonist ivuxolimab in advanced cancers. In the case of this clone: Its antigen remains unknown.

The assay was immunoSEQ multiplex PCR, and TCRdb's table has in-frame clones only and misses some. The sample has over 15,000 clones; 72% are singletons. Germline V gene data show CDR1 as SGDLS and CDR2 as YYNGEE. This CDR3 region has 14 residues. Trimming took 7 bases from V and 7 from J; bases not matched to a gene: 8. Findings and limits, study-wide: Within 6 weeks, CD4+ and CD8+ blood T cells expanded clonally at 0.1 to 3.0 mg/kg. Partial responders dosed at 0.1-3.0 mg/kg displayed clonal expansion ranking among the lowest. Relative to CD4+ cells, CD8+ T cells on average had more expanded clones.

On cycle 4 day 1 and cycle 7 day 1, as well as at baseline, blood was sampled. The genes are TRBV9 and TRBJ2-1; the match to TRBD2 covers 10 bases. This TCR was recovered from an adult with an advanced solid tumor such as melanoma, head and neck, liver or kidney cancer. The material was CD4+ or CD8+ T cells sorted from blood, obtained in a trial of the OX40 agonist ivuxolimab. The CDR3 DNA reads TGTGCCAGCTCCAGCGGGGGGGCGTCAAATGAGCAGTTCTTC. Translated: CASSSGGASNEQFF. Together with reference TRBV9 and TRBJ2-1, the CDR3 gives the full variable domain: DSGVTQTPKHLITATGQRVTLRCSPRSGDLSVYWYQQSLDQGLQFLIQYYNGEERAKGNILERFSAQQFPDLHSELNLSSLELGDSALYFCASSSGGASNEQFFGPGTRLTVL.